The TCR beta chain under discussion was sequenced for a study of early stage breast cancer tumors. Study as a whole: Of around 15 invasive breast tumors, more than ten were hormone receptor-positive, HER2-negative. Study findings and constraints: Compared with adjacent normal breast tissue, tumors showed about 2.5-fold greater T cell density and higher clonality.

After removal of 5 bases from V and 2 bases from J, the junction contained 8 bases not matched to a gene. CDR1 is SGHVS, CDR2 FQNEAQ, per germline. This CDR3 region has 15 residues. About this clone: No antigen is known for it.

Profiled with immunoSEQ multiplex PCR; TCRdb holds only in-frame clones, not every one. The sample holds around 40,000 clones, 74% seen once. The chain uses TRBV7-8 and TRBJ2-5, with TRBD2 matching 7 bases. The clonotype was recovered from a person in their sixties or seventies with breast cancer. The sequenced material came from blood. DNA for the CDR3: TGTGCCAGCAGCCTCGTGAGCGGGATGCAAGAGACCCAGTACTTC. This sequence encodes CASSLVSGMQETQYF.